These 18 T cell receptor beta chains were all obtained from the same sample, sequenced in a study of monozygotic twins with inflammatory bowel disease (dated by TCRdb to between 2018 and 2021). Library preparation used 5' RACE. Sequencing relied on an Illumina HiSeq 2500. TCRdb reprocessed the sequencing reads and holds a single record per CDR3 protein sequence, with no DNA. The table for this sample records roughly 150,000 distinct CDR3 sequences. The ten most abundant clones make up approximately 3% of the sample. Sequencing was performed on blood. The receptors stem from a human donor with ulcerative colitis or Crohn's disease, or a healthy co-twin of an affected twin (not recorded which).

The chain couples TRBV20-1 to TRBJ1-5; TCRdb gives TRBD1 as the D gene, but with no DNA this cannot be confirmed. CDR1 and CDR2 from the germline V gene are DFQATT and SNEGSKA (reference sequence). CDR3 size: 14 residues. This chain's CDR3 is CSAATGFDNQPQHF.

V and J are TRBV10-2 and TRBJ2-7. Germline lookup yields CDR1 WSHSY and CDR2 SAAADI. The CDR3 spans 14 residues. This CDR3 reads CASRVFGNSYEQYF.

This chain joins TRBV5-1 and TRBJ2-1; TCRdb calls TRBD2, which cannot be checked without DNA. The CDR3 loop spans 20 amino acids. In germline, CDR1 is SGHRS, CDR2 YFSETQ. CDR3 sequence reads: CASSLDTNWASGRAYNEQFF.

The chain recombines TRBV5-1 with TRBJ2-1. Germline-derived CDR1 and CDR2 are SGHRS and YFSETQ. This CDR3 is built from 15 residues. The CDR3 loop reads CASSLPGNSYNEQFF.

The genes are TRBV6-1 and TRBJ2-2; the D call from TCRdb, TRBD1, cannot be confirmed without DNA. Looked up from germline, CDR1 is MNHNS and CDR2 is SASEGT. This CDR3 has 16 residues. The CDR3 loop reads CASSVGQGALGGELFF.

The chain links TRBV5-4 to TRBJ2-3; checking the TCRdb D call of TRBD1 is not possible without DNA. The germline V gene encodes CDR1 SGHNT and CDR2 YYREEE (reference sequence). The CDR3 loop spans 16 amino acids. Here the CDR3 reads CASSLERGRKTDTQYF.

This chain connects TRBV5-1 to TRBJ1-3. CDR3 size: 14 residues. Germline assignment: CDR1 SGHRS and CDR2 YFSETQ. This chain's CDR3 is CASSLYDAGNTIYF.

The CDR3 is CATSENRDQETQYF. V usage is TRBV24-1 and J usage is TRBJ2-5. This CDR3 has 14 amino acids. Germline loops: CDR1 KGHDR, CDR2 SFDVKD.

The J gene is TRBJ2-3, the V gene TRBV4-1; no DNA is available, so the TRBD2 call from TCRdb remains unchecked. The CDR3 is 18 residues long. From germline, CDR1 is MGHRA and CDR2 YSYEKL. The CDR3 sequence is CASSQRIAGGPGTDTQYF.

The chain recombines TRBV12-3 or TRBV12-4 with TRBJ2-5; the D call of TRBD2 rests on TCRdb alone, since no DNA is present to check it. The CDR3 is made up of 15 amino acids. The CDR3 protein is CASSHRRAWQETQYF.

The V gene is TRBV7-3, the J gene TRBJ2-5; TCRdb's D call of TRBD1 is untestable without DNA. The CDR3 runs to 15 residues. Looked up from germline, CDR1 is SGHTA and CDR2 is FQGTGA. The CDR3 loop reads CASSSGQGAQETQYF. Filled out from reference TRBV7-3 and TRBJ2-5, the complete variable domain reads GAGVSQTPSNKVTEKGKYVELRCDPISGHTALYWYRQSLGQGPEFLIYFQGTGAADDSGLPNDRFFAVRPEGSVSTLKIQRTERGDSAVYLCASSSGQGAQETQYFGPGTRLLVL.

The chain couples TRBV18 to TRBJ2-1; TCRdb proposes TRBD1, but this gene call is untestable without DNA. The germline gives CDR1 KGHSH, CDR2 LQKENI. The CDR3 has 16 amino acids. The CDR3 region is CASSPPSSALSNEQFF.

J is TRBJ2-4 and V is TRBV2; TCRdb picks TRBD2, but there is no DNA to check that call. The CDR3 has 17 amino acids. Germline CDR1 and CDR2: SNHLY and FYNNEI. The CDR3: CASSEAAGVRTRSIQYF.

The chain recombines TRBV20-1 with TRBJ1-4. CDR1 DFQATT and CDR2 SNEGSKA come from the germline V gene (reference sequence). CDR3 length: 13 residues. The CDR3 is CSATSTTNEKLFF.

This chain uses TRBV5-1 with TRBJ2-5; TCRdb's assignment of TRBD2 cannot be checked, as there is no DNA. The germline V gene encodes CDR1 SGHRS and CDR2 YFSETQ. The CDR3 length is 15 residues. The CDR3 reads CASSSGTAYQETQYF.

The rearrangement joins TRBV12-3 or TRBV12-4 to TRBJ1-5; TCRdb gives TRBD1 as the D gene, but with no DNA this cannot be confirmed. The CDR3 is 15 residues long. CDR3 sequence reads: CASSLGQGINQPQHF.

The chain uses TRBV12-3 or TRBV12-4 and TRBJ2-3; TCRdb's D call, TRBD1, is unchecked because there is no DNA. There are 16 residues in the CDR3. This chain's CDR3 is CASSPDRARRVNTQYF.

This chain uses TRBV5-1 with TRBJ2-7. The CDR3 consists of 13 residues. CDR1 SGHRS and CDR2 YFSETQ come from the germline V gene. The CDR3 region is CASSPDRLNEQYF.